This T cell receptor (beta chain) stems from a study of T cells expressing NK-cell markers. The wider study: The eight sequenced donors comprised seven who were HCMV-seropositive and one who was seronegative.

The CDR3 is 13 amino acids. Germline loops: CDR1 SGHTA, CDR2 FQGNSA. Scientists made TCR beta cDNA using 5'RACE template switching with UMIs. No DNA is given; TCRdb re-called the 5' RACE reads and lists each CDR3 protein once. Recorded for this sample: roughly 430,000 distinct CDR3 sequences. The source is a woman between 18 and 70 years old in good health. The V gene is TRBV7-2, the J gene TRBJ2-7; the TCRdb D gene call, TRBD2, has no DNA to confirm it. The sample taken for sequencing was blood T cells: a sorted CD56 or NKG2C T cell subset, CD4+ or CD8+ T cells, or bulk PBMC T cells (not recorded which). CDR3 region: CASSLGGSSEQYF.